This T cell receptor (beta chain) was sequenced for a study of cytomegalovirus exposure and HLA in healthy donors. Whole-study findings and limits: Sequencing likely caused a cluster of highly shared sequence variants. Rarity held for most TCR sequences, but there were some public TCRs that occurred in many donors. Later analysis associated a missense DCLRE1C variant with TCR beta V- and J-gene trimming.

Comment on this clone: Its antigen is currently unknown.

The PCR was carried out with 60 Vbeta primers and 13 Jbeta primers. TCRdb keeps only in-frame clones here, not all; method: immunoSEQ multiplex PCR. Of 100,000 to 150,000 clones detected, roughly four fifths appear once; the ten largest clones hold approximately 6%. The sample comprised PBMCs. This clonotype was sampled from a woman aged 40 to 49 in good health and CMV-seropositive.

The CDR3 region has the DNA TGTGCCAGGCTAGGACTAGCGGGAGCCTACAATGAGCAGTTCTTC. It is translated as CARLGLAGAYNEQFF. The chain carries TRBV6-4 and TRBJ2-1, with 13 bases identical to TRBD2. Unmatched junction bases numbered 4, after V lost 9 bases and J lost 2 bases. The CDR3 totals 15 residues. In germline, CDR1 is MRHNA, CDR2 SNTAGT.